These 8 T cell receptor beta chains were sequenced from one sample in a study of blood T cell repertoires in COVID-19. Libraries were prepared by immunoSEQ multiplex PCR; TCRdb keeps only in-frame clonotypes and omits some of them. The table has roughly 280,000 clones, approximately 91% seen once. Sequenced input: peripheral blood. The receptor source for this set is a man in his fifties or sixties with acute or convalescent COVID-19.

The J gene is TRBJ2-7, the V gene TRBV6-5; 11 bases fit TRBD1. Germline values: CDR1 MNHEY, CDR2 SVGAGI. J gave up 3 bases and V 7 bases, and 5 bases lay outside the gene matches. This CDR3 comprises 14 residues. The CDR3 here is CASTRGQGVYEQYF. The CDR3 bases are TGTGCCAGCACAAGGGGACAGGGGGTCTACGAGCAGTACTTC.

The chain couples TRBV5-4 to TRBJ1-3, with D unclear. Germline V gene lookup returns CDR1 SGHNT and CDR2 YYREEE (reference sequence). CDR3 length equals 14 residues. The V gene lost 1 base and the J gene lost 4 bases, with 9 bases spanning the gap. The chain's CDR3 is CASSLRSEGNTIYF. The CDR3 DNA is TGTGCCAGCAGCTTGCGGAGTGAGGGAAACACCATATATTTT.

This clone is a singleton in its sample. The chain employs TRBV12-3 or TRBV12-4 and TRBJ1-1, with D tentatively TRBD1 (6 bases). The CDR3 covers 12 residues. The V and J ends lost 5 bases and 9 bases respectively, with 13 bases between them. This CDR3 is CASSTNRDKAFF. For the CDR3, the DNA is TGTGCCAGCAGTACAAACCGGGACAAAGCTTTCTTT.

The CDR3 DNA reads TGTGCCAGTAGTAGCGGCTCCTACGAGCAGTACTTC. Encoded protein: CASSSGSYEQYF. V usage is TRBV19 and J usage is TRBJ2-7; D gene ambiguous. The V gene's germline CDR1 is LNHDA and CDR2 SQIVND (reference sequence). This CDR3 is built from 12 residues. V lost 4 bases and J 0 bases, leaving 4 bases between the germline ends.

The CDR3 DNA reads TGTGCCAGCAGCAAGCGGAGTAGCTCCTACAATGAGCAGTTCTTC. This translates into CASSKRSSSYNEQFF. The V call is TRBV3-1 (or the pseudogene TRBV3-2), the J call TRBJ2-1, with a tentative D call TRBD2 (5 bases). This CDR3 has 15 residues. Germline loops: CDR1 LGHDT, CDR2 YNNKEL (reference sequence). V was cut by 5 bases and J by 0 bases, with 11 bases left in between.

This clone was observed a single time. This rearrangement joins TRBV24-1 to TRBJ1-4, with D perhaps TRBD1 (5 bases). Trimming cost V 3 bases and J 7 bases, with 8 bases left between them. The CDR3 runs to 13 residues. Germline CDR1 is KGHDR and CDR2 is SFDVKD. CDR3 sequence (DNA): TGTGCCACCAGTGATGAAAGGGGTGAAAAACTGTTTTTT. This sequence encodes CATSDERGEKLFF.

V gene TRBV27 combines with J gene TRBJ2-7, with D uncertain. V was trimmed by 7 bases and J by 0 bases, leaving 7 bases between them. The CDR3 sequence is 12 residues long. Germline lookup yields CDR1 MNHEY and CDR2 SMNVEV (reference sequence). The CDR3 sequence is CASTPGSYEQYF. CDR3 DNA: TGTGCCAGCACCCCCGGCTCCTACGAGCAGTACTTC.

The rearrangement joins TRBV19 to TRBJ1-2, with D uncertain. Looked up from germline, CDR1 is LNHDA and CDR2 is SQIVND (reference sequence). The CDR3 length is 15 residues. V was shortened by 7 bases and J by 2 bases, with 17 bases between the two germline ends. Here the CDR3 DNA reads TGTGCCAGTAATGACCGCAGAAACTACAACTATGGCTACACCTTC. This gives the protein CASNDRRNYNYGYTF.